This T cell receptor (beta chain) was identified during a study of cytomegalovirus exposure and HLA in healthy donors. Study-level background: The 90 to 150 validation repertoires used a platform that matched the one used for the roughly 700 first-cohort repertoires, as a later analysis reported.

Separation from the roughly 670-subject first cohort characterized the roughly 130-subject validation cohort, to which the donors belonged. Study-wide results and caveats: According to a later analysis, TCR clusters from the first cohort tended to co-occur in the roughly 120 validation repertoires. Cytomegalovirus association was assigned to 150 to 200 TCR beta chains.

CDR3 length equals 15 residues. V was pared by 3 bases and J by 7 bases, with 16 bases between. CDR1 LNHDA and CDR2 SQIVND come from the germline V gene (reference sequence). About this clone itself: Its specificity is unknown.

Clones were read by immunoSEQ multiplex PCR, and TCRdb kept only the in-frame ones, dropping some. The sample holds 150,000 to 200,000 clones, about four fifths seen once. The material sequenced was PBMCs. This clonotype was obtained from a man aged 18 to 30 in good health and CMV-seropositive. V gene TRBV19 combines with J gene TRBJ2-1; tentative D call: TRBD1 (5 bases). Here the CDR3 reads CASSIPAGYGNEQFF. The CDR3 DNA sequence: TGTGCCAGTAGTATTCCGGCAGGGTACGGAAATGAGCAGTTCTTC.